This T cell receptor beta chain was documented in a study of blood T cell repertoires in COVID-19. Study overall: Specimens from acute and convalescent COVID-19 originated in the United States, Italy and Spain. PBMCs, B-cell-depleted T cells, or T cells provided the cDNA or gDNA that made up the material.

The V gene end was trimmed by 5 bases and the J gene end by 8 bases; junction bases not matched to a gene: 9. The CDR3 sequence is 14 residues long. Looked up from germline, CDR1 is MDHEN and CDR2 is SYDVKM. In the original workflow: Amplification with reference gene primers provided the estimates of nucleated cell counts. Some clones are missing from TCRdb's copy, which holds only in-frame ones; the method was immunoSEQ multiplex PCR. V, J and clone size reflect that table, while D and trimming were determined from the DNA. The data show 150,000 to 180,000 clones, over 65% seen once. The source is a man older than 75 with acute or convalescent COVID-19. The chain employs TRBV28 and TRBJ1-2; 9 nucleotides align to TRBD1. Sample: peripheral blood. In DNA, the CDR3 is TGTGCCAGCAGTCCCACGGACAGGGGAGGGGGCTACACCTTC. This gives the protein CASSPTDRGGGYTF.